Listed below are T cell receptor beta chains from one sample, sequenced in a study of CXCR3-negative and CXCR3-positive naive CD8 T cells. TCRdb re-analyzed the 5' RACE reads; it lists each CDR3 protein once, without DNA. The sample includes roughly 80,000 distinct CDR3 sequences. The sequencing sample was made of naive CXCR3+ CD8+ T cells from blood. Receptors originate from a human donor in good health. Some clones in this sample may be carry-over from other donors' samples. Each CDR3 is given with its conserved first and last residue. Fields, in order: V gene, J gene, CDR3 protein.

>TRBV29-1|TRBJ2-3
CSVPLTSGPAVDTQYF
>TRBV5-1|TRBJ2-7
CASSRRQGDDEQYF
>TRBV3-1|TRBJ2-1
CASSQTAGGSEQFF
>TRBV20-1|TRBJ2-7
CSARDIRGVSSYEQYF
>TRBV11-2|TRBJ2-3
CASSLGSWGEDTQYF
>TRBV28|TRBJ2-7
CASSFGQSYEQYF
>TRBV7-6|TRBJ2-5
CASSLVPGVQETQYF
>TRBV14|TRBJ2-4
CASSQGTGRSKNIQYF
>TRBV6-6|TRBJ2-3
CASSYSMAGTTDTQYF
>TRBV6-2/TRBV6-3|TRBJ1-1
CACTRVPGGTEAFF
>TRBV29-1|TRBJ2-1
CSVEKAGLSSSYNEQFF
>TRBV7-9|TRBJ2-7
CASSLAQIPYEQYF
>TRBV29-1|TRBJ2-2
CSAHRGLDTGELFF
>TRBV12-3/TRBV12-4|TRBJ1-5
CASSLRGSQQPQHF
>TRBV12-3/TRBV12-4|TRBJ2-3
CASSLHLGAAPDTQYF
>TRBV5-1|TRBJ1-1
CASSSETENTEAFF
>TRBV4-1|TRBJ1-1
CASSHPEGRGDTEAFF
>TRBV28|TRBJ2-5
CASRSGSGTQYF
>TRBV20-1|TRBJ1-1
CSAGLTGSWTEAFF
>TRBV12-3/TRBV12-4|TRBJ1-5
CASGQDYNQPQHF
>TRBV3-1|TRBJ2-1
CASSPYLGDEYNEQFF
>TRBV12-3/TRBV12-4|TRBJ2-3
CATRDLHTDTQYF
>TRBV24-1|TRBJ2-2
CATRGELTGELFF
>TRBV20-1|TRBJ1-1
CSARGTGGDTEAFF
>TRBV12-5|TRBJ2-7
CASGLSPYEQYF
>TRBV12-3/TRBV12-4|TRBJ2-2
CASSSPLAGEAGELFF
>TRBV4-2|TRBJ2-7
CASSPTGTPYEQYF
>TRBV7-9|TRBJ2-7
CASSLARGAGTGDLGNSAYEQYF
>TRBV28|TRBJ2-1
CASRTSGGTHEQFF
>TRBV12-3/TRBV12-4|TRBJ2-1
CASRIASSYNEQFF
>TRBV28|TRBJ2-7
CASSFMSGGERYEQYF
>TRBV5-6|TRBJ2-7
CASSLASPTRGFSYEQYF
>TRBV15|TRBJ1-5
CATSRAPGEPQPQHF
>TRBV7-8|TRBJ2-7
CASSFPPGTGFAEQYF
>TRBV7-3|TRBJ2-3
CASSPSGSGDTQYF
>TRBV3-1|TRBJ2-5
CASSRLGLLQETQYF
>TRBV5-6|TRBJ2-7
CASSFGGGTRMSSYEQYF
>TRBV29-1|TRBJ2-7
CSVPGQGSYEQYF
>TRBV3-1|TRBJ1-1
CASSQDREITEAFF
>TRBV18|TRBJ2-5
CASSPTERETQYF
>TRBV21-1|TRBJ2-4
CASSKAGLAKNIQYF
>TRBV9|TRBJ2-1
CASSAEGDLPDEQFF
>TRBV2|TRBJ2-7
CASRVGELPTAYYEQYF
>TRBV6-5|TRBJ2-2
CASLSDPSRGPPGKLFF
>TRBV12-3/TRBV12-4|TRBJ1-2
CASSLGSSYTF
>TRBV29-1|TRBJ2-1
CSTEGLAKNEQFF
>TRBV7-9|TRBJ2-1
CASSSGRNEQFF
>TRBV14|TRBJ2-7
CASSQGAAYEQYF
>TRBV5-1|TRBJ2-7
CASSYDRDLYEQYF
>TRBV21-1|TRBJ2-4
CASSKAQGGLAGSESKNIQYF
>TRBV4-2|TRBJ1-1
CASSQEAWASGTEAFF
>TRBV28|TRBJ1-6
CASSTLRGSPLHF
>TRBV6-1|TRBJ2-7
CASNSGTGGSYEQYF
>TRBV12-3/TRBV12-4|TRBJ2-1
CASSPGFHEQFF
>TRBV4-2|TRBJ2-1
CASTQTGYNEQFF
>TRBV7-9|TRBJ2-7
CASSPGPYEQYF
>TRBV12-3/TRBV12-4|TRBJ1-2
CASSDGTVNGYTF
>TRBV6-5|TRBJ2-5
CASAYRESETQYF
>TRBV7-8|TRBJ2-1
CASSLQGGDSYNEQFF